This T cell receptor (beta chain) emerged from a study of shared clonotypes between healthy human individuals. Repertoires were generated with immunoSEQ multiplex PCR, while TCRdb's copy carries only in-frame clones and drops some. The profile shows millions of clones, 85% to 95% of them singletons. Findings and limits, study-wide: In contrast to clonotypes shared by all four donors, non-shared clonotypes had lower generation probabilities. Naive subsets generally had larger estimated richness than memory subsets.

The CDR3 runs 11 residues. The V end lost 8 bases, the J end lost 4 bases, and 9 bases lay between the germline ends. Germline CDR1 is SNHLY and CDR2 is FYNNEI. About this clone: Its antigen remains unknown.

V gene TRBV2 combines with J gene TRBJ2-7, with D unclear. This receptor was obtained from a man younger than 30 in good health. The source material was naive CD4+ T cells sorted from blood. Subset defined: CD45RA+ positively selected. The CDR3 DNA is TGTGCCAGCTCTAAGGAATACGAGCAGTACTTC. Residues: CASSKEYEQYF.